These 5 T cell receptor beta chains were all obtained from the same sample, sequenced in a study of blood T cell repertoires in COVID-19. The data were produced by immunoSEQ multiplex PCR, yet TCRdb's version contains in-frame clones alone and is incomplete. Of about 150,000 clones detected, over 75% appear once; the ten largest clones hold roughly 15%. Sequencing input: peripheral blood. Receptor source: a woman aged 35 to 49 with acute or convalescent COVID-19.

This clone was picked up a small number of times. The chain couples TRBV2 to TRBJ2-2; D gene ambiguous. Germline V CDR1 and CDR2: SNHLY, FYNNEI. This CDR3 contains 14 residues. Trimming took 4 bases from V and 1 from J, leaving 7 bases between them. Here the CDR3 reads CASSASRNTGELFF. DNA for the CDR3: TGTGCCAGCAGTGCATCTAGGAACACCGGGGAGCTGTTTTTT.

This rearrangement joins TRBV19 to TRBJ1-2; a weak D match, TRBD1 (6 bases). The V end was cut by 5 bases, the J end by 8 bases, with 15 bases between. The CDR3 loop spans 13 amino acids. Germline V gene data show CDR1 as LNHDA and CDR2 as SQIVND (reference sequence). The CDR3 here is CASSASGTTGYTF. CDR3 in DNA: TGTGCCAGTAGTGCATCCGGGACAACCGGCTACACCTTC.

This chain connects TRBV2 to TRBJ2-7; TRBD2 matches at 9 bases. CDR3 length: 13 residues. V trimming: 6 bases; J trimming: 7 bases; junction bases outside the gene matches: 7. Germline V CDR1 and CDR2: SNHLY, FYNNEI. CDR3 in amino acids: CASRASGEWEQYF. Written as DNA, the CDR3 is TGTGCCAGCAGGGCTAGCGGGGAGTGGGAGCAGTACTTC.

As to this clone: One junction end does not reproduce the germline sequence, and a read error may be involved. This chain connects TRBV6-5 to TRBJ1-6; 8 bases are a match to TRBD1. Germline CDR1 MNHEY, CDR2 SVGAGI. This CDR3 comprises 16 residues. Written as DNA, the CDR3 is TGTGCCAGCACTTACACCCGGACAGGGTTAAATTCACCCCTCCACTTT. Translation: CASTYTRTGLNSPLHF.

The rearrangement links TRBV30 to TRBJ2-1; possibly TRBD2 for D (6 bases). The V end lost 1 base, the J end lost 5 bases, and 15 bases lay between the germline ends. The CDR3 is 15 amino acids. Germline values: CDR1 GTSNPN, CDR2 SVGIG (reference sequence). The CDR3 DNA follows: TGTGCCTGGAGTGGTCCCGGGAGTCCCAACAATGAGCAGTTCTTC. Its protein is CAWSGPGSPNNEQFF.